The sequence of this T cell receptor (beta chain) was determined in a study of cytomegalovirus exposure and HLA in healthy donors (dated by TCRdb to about 2017). Study-wide context: A later analysis indicated that the 95 to 150 validation repertoires were generated on the platform also employed for the approximately 670 repertoires of the first cohort. The study aimed to test whether cataloging public T cell receptors could reveal signatures of past pathogen exposure. In addition to the first cohort of 650 to 750 subjects, a separate validation cohort of under 150 different subjects was used. To predict cytomegalovirus infection status, the study combined high-throughput TCR immunosequencing, statistical association of individual TCRs with disease status, and machine learning. General conclusions and limits of the study: A few of the identified cytomegalovirus-associated TCR beta chains were confirmed in vitro to be specific for cytomegalovirus antigens. All 120 or so repertoires were used to score co-occurrence in the validation cohort in a later analysis, because that analysis had no HLA typing for the cohort. In both the original and validation cohorts, the classifier was reported to diagnose cytomegalovirus status with high specificity and sensitivity. According to the authors, the approach could potentially be generalized to other disease states and immunological phenotypes. Of the cluster scores, 90% to 95% were above 0 in a later analysis, which found that TCRs clustered in the first cohort also tended to co-occur in the 130 or so validation repertoires. In the study, about 150 TCR beta chains were listed as associated with cytomegalovirus. Most TCR sequences were seen in very few donors, while some public TCRs were found in many individuals.

The method behind the library was the immunoSEQ multiplex PCR assay. Processing in the source paper ran as follows. A statistical classification framework was built for diagnosing cytomegalovirus status from the catalog of TCR beta chain sequences. TCRdb took this table from immuneACCESS and kept in-frame rearrangements with V and J called. Such tables lack part of the clones; where checked against another copy, unresolved V genes explain under half of the gap, and the rest is unexplained. That table gives V, J and clone size, and the DNA gave D and trimming. The sample has tens of thousands of clones on record, roughly nine tenths of them singletons. Together, the top ten hold over 2% of the sample. With regard to this clone: Its antigen target is currently unknown. No much larger clone exists at a distance of one base, and base qualities are not known.

V gives up 2 bases and J gives up 2 bases, and the segment between their germline ends measures 17 bases. From a lookup of the germline V gene (reference sequence), CDR1 and CDR2 are SEHNR and FQNEAQ. CDR3 length: 17 amino acids, cysteine to phenylalanine. Only the CDR3 region is kept as DNA, spanning 51 bases read in frame from base 1. The donors were included in the validation cohort of 130 or so subjects, a group kept apart from the approximately 700-subject first cohort. This sequence uses TRBV7-9 and TRBJ2-3, with TRBD2 tentatively as D gene (6 bases match). The sequence derives from a woman in her thirties in good health and CMV-seronegative. Specimen: PBMCs. The CDR3 loop reads CASSLIHGTLYTDTQYF. The sequenced DNA is TGTGCCAGCAGCTTAATACACGGGACTCTTTACACAGATACGCAGTATTTT.